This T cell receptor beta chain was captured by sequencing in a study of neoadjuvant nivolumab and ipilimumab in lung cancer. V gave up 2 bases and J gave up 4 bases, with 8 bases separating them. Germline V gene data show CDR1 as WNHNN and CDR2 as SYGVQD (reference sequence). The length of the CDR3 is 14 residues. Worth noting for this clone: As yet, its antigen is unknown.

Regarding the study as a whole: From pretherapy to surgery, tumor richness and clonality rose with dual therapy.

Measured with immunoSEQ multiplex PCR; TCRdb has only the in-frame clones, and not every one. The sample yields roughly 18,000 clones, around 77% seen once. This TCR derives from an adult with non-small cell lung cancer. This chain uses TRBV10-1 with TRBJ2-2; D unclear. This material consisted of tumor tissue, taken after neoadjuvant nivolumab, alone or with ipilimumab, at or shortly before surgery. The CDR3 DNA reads TGCGCCAGCAGTGAGCAGTTAACCACCGGGGAGCTGTTTTTT. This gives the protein CASSEQLTTGELFF.